A single sample is the source of the 25 T cell receptor beta chains below, sequenced in a study of cytomegalovirus exposure and HLA in healthy donors. A multiplex PCR was run with 60 Vbeta primers and 13 Jbeta primers. Generated by immunoSEQ multiplex PCR, the TCRdb table keeps only in-frame clones and is missing some. The sample holds about 110,000 clones; roughly 70% are singletons and the top ten take roughly 11%. The specimen was PBMCs. All receptors derive from a man in his forties in good health and CMV-seropositive.

V gene TRBV9 combines with J gene TRBJ1-4, with TRBD1 matching over 8 bases. Trimming at V came to 4 bases and at J to 8 bases, leaving 7 bases not matched to a gene. This CDR3 spans 14 amino acids. CDR1 and CDR2 (germline): SGDLS, YYNGEE. The CDR3 bases are TGTGCCAGCAGCCACACGACAGGGGAGGAAAAACTGTTTTTT. Its translation is CASSHTTGEEKLFF.

The chain has TRBV7-2 and TRBJ2-2, with TRBD2 identical over 13 bases. The CDR3 is 17 amino acids. Per the germline V gene, CDR1 is SGHTA and CDR2 is FQGNSA. The ends lost 5 bases at V and 2 bases at J; junction bases unmatched: 5. The CDR3 nucleotides are TGTGCCAGCAGCGCAGGACTAGCGGGAGTCAACACCGGGGAGCTGTTTTTT. Its protein is CASSAGLAGVNTGELFF.

This rearrangement joins TRBV5-6 to TRBJ1-2; 12 bases line up with TRBD1. The V and J ends lost 3 bases and 4 bases, in that order; junction bases with no gene match: 4. The CDR3 contains 15 residues. Germline V gene data show CDR1 as SGHDT and CDR2 as YYEEEE. The CDR3 reads CASSSRDRGLYGYTF. The CDR3 nucleotides read TGTGCCAGCAGCTCCCGGGACAGGGGGCTCTATGGCTACACCTTC.

The gene calls are TRBV7-9 and TRBJ1-1; TRBD1 is a possible D gene (6 bases). This CDR3 contains 15 residues. Trimming took off 0 bases at V and 2 bases at J, with 10 bases between the two ends. CDR1 and CDR2 (germline): SEHNR, FQNEAQ (reference sequence). CDR3 bases: TGTGCCAGCAGCTTAGCGCTGGGGGCCAACACTGAAGCTTTCTTT. This encodes CASSLALGANTEAFF.

J is TRBJ2-3 and V is TRBV9; TRBD2 aligns across 12 bases. Trimming removed 0 bases from V and 6 bases from J; junction bases left unmatched: 5. This CDR3 has 16 amino acids. Per the germline V gene, CDR1 is SGDLS and CDR2 is YYNGEE. CDR3 loop: CASSVGLAGVVDTQYF. In DNA form, the CDR3 reads TGTGCCAGCAGCGTAGGACTAGCGGGAGTTGTGGATACGCAGTATTTT. The variable domain in full, completed from reference TRBV9 and TRBJ2-3, reads DSGVTQTPKHLITATGQRVTLRCSPRSGDLSVYWYQQSLDQGLQFLIQYYNGEERAKGNILERFSAQQFPDLHSELNLSSLELGDSALYFCASSVGLAGVVDTQYFGPGTRLTVL.

This clone came up a few times. This chain joins TRBV30 and TRBJ2-1, with D hard to call. The length of the CDR3 is 11 residues. V lost 5 bases and J lost 5, with 7 bases in between. CDR1 is GTSNPN, CDR2 SVGIG, per germline (reference sequence). The DNA of the CDR3 is TGTGCCTGGGGGCAGGACAATGAGCAGTTCTTC. Protein product: CAWGQDNEQFF.

The chain recombines TRBV5-1 with TRBJ2-3; D not certain. The length of the CDR3 is 14 residues. V shed 0 bases and J shed 0 bases, with 5 bases lying between them. Germline V gene data show CDR1 as SGHRS and CDR2 as YFSETQ. This chain's CDR3 is CASSLERSTDTQYF. The DNA of the CDR3 is TGCGCCAGCAGCTTGGAGAGAAGCACAGATACGCAGTATTTT.

This sequence joins TRBV28 and TRBJ1-4; 8 nucleotides match TRBD1. V lost 4 bases and J lost 4; bases outside the gene matches: 8. This CDR3 contains 16 residues. Germline V CDR1 and CDR2: MDHEN, SYDVKM. In DNA, the CDR3 is TGTGCCAGCAGTTCAGTAGGGACAGGCCTTAATGAAAAACTGTTTTTT. Translated: CASSSVGTGLNEKLFF.

This clone was detected only once. The gene calls are TRBV28 and TRBJ2-7; D is perhaps TRBD1 (5 bases). The CDR3 covers 12 residues. CDR1 and CDR2 (germline): MDHEN, SYDVKM. V was cut by 2 bases and J by 12 bases, with 14 bases left in between. The CDR3 is CASSLLGQALYF. In DNA, the CDR3 is TGTGCCAGCAGTTTACTTGGACAAGCCTTGTACTTC.

The chain is built from TRBV30 and TRBJ2-7, with D tentatively TRBD1 (5 bases). The V gene lost 0 bases and the J gene lost 4 bases, with 10 bases spanning the gap. The germline V gene encodes CDR1 GTSNPN and CDR2 SVGIG (reference sequence). The CDR3 sequence is 13 residues long. The DNA of the CDR3 is TGTGCCTGGAGTGTTCTGGCAGGGTACGAGCAGTACGTC. This sequence encodes CAWSVLAGYEQYV.

The chain carries TRBV7-3 and TRBJ2-7, with D possibly matching TRBD1 (5 bases). Trimming removed 1 base from V and 7 bases from J, with 17 bases in between. The germline V gene has CDR1 SGHTA and CDR2 FQGTGA. CDR3 length: 15 amino acids. CDR3 amino acids: CASSLRGQGMEEQYF. CDR3 DNA: TGTGCCAGCAGCTTAAGAGGTCAGGGAATGGAAGAGCAGTACTTC. The full variable domain, in which reference TRBV7-3 and TRBJ2-7 provide the parts outside the CDR3, is GAGVSQTPSNKVTEKGKYVELRCDPISGHTALYWYRQSLGQGPEFLIYFQGTGAADDSGLPNDRFFAVRPEGSVSTLKIQRTERGDSAVYLCASSLRGQGMEEQYFGPGTRLTVT.

V gene TRBV11-2 combines with J gene TRBJ1-3; D remains unclear. The germline V gene has CDR1 SGHAT and CDR2 FQNNGV. Trimming took 5 bases from V and 0 from J, leaving 5 bases between them. The CDR3 contains 13 residues. The DNA of the CDR3 is TGTGCCAGCAGCGCGGACTCTGGAAACACCATATATTTT. Protein: CASSADSGNTIYF.

This clone occurred a few times. The V gene is TRBV14, the J gene TRBJ2-7; 7 nucleotides match TRBD2. V shed 0 bases and J 0 bases; nucleotides not matched to a gene: 11. The CDR3 covers 18 residues. CDR1 is SGHDN and CDR2 is FVKESK in the germline V gene. The CDR3 sequence: CASSQDLVAGEFSYEQYF. For the CDR3, the DNA is TGTGCCAGCAGCCAAGATCTAGTGGCGGGGGAATTCTCCTACGAGCAGTACTTC. Full variable domain (outside the CDR3, taken from reference TRBV14 and TRBJ2-7): EAGVTQFPSHSVIEKGQTVTLRCDPISGHDNLYWYRRVMGKEIKFLLHFVKESKQDESGMPNNRFLAERTGGTYSTLKVQPAELEDSGVYFCASSQDLVAGEFSYEQYFGPGTRLTVT.

The chain carries TRBV4-3 and TRBJ1-2, with a possible D match to TRBD1 (5 bases). The length of the CDR3 is 15 residues. In germline, CDR1 is LGHNA, CDR2 YSLEER. V was pared by 1 base and J by 3 bases, with 12 bases between. CDR3 sequence: CASSQAVGDYYGYTF. The CDR3 coding sequence is TGCGCCAGCAGCCAAGCGGTAGGGGACTACTATGGCTACACCTTC.

The V and J genes are TRBV7-2 and TRBJ2-5; 14 bases are shared with TRBD2. Germline V lookup: CDR1 SGHTA, CDR2 FQGNSA. V shed 5 bases and J 3 bases; nucleotides not matched to a gene: 2. The CDR3 is 15 amino acids. CDR3 sequence (DNA): TGTGCCAGCAGCCCGGGACTAGCGGGAGAAGAGACCCAGTACTTC. Its protein is CASSPGLAGEETQYF.

This chain uses TRBV29-1 with TRBJ1-2; D perhaps matches TRBD1 (6 bases). CDR1 and CDR2 (germline): SQVTM, ANQGSEA. This CDR3 has 13 residues. The germline V and J ends were trimmed by 2 bases and 8 bases, with 15 bases remaining between them. The CDR3: CSVESVQGGGYTF. CDR3 DNA sequence: TGCAGCGTTGAATCGGTACAGGGTGGCGGCTACACCTTC.

The V call is TRBV5-6, the J call TRBJ1-5, with D perhaps TRBD1 (5 bases). CDR3 length equals 14 residues. CDR1 and CDR2 (germline): SGHDT, YYEEEE. V was trimmed by 4 bases and J by 0 bases, leaving 8 bases between them. In DNA, the CDR3 is TGTGCCAGCAGCACGACAGATAGCAATCAGCCCCAGCATTTT. It specifies CASSTTDSNQPQHF.

The chain joins TRBV27 to TRBJ1-2; D remains ambiguous. Germline V gene sequence: CDR1 MNHEY, CDR2 SMNVEV (reference sequence). CDR3 length equals 14 residues. V lost 0 bases and J 8 bases, leaving 13 bases between the germline ends. In DNA, the CDR3 is TGTGCCAGCAGTTTATCGGGCGGGCTTGGGGGCTACACCTTC. It codes for CASSLSGGLGGYTF.

This clone was picked up a small number of times. This sequence joins TRBV7-3 and TRBJ2-5, with D possibly matching TRBD1 (6 bases). The CDR3 is 14 amino acids. Trimming stripped 3 bases from V and 4 bases from J, with 12 bases between. Germline lookup yields CDR1 SGHTA and CDR2 FQGTGA. CDR3 nucleotide sequence: TGTGCCAGCAGCTTGGTAGGGGGTATAGAGACCCAGTACTTC. Translated: CASSLVGGIETQYF.

The chain joins TRBV30 to TRBJ2-5; weak D call: TRBD2 (5 bases). The CDR3 has 15 residues. The V gene's germline CDR1 is GTSNPN and CDR2 SVGIG (reference sequence). V was trimmed by 5 bases and J by 2 bases, leaving 18 bases between them. CDR3 sequence reads: CAWGIESGNQETQYF. The CDR3 region has the DNA TGTGCCTGGGGGATCGAGTCGGGAAATCAAGAGACCCAGTACTTC.

The gene calls are TRBV29-1 and TRBJ2-1; TRBD2 matches 16 bases. The V and J ends lost 5 bases and 7 bases, in that order; junction bases with no gene match: 5. The germline V gene has CDR1 SQVTM and CDR2 ANQGSEA. The CDR3 loop spans 15 amino acids. This chain's CDR3 is CSVQGTSGRANEQFF. As DNA, the CDR3 is TGCAGCGTTCAAGGGACTAGCGGGAGGGCGAATGAGCAGTTCTTC.

J is TRBJ1-4 and V is TRBV4-3; 8 nucleotides agree with TRBD1. V shed 1 base, J shed 7 bases, and the junction held 2 bases outside the gene matches. The CDR3 has 14 residues. Germline values: CDR1 LGHNA, CDR2 YSLEER. CDR3 residues: CASSQGQGAEKLFF. The CDR3 DNA follows: TGCGCCAGCAGCCAAGGGCAGGGGGCTGAAAAACTGTTTTTT.

This chain uses TRBV7-8 with TRBJ1-1; no definite D call. CDR3 length equals 12 residues. The V and J ends lost 3 bases and 3 bases respectively, with 5 bases between them. Germline CDR1 and CDR2: SGHVS and FQNEAQ. In DNA, the CDR3 is TGTGCCAGCAGCTTTGTATACACTGAAGCTTTCTTT. Translation gives CASSFVYTEAFF.

The J gene is TRBJ1-2, the V gene TRBV11-2, with a weak D call TRBD1 (5 bases). The CDR3 extends over 15 amino acids. With 0 bases removed from V and 6 bases from J, the gap between germline ends came to 14 bases. From germline, CDR1 is SGHAT and CDR2 FQNNGV. The CDR3 region has the DNA TGTGCCAGCAGCTTAGATCTCGGCAGGGAAAATGGCTACACCTTC. It specifies CASSLDLGRENGYTF. The full variable domain, with the rest looked up from reference TRBV11-2 and TRBJ1-2, is EAGVAQSPRYKIIEKRQSVAFWCNPISGHATLYWYQQILGQGPKLLIQFQNNGVVDDSQLPKDRFSAERLKGVDSTLKIQPAKLEDSAVYLCASSLDLGRENGYTFGSGTRLTVV.

This clone turned up a few times. The CDR3 nucleotides are TGTGCCAGCAGTGACACTAGCGGGAGTTACAATGAGCAGTTCTTC. The encoded protein is CASSDTSGSYNEQFF. The gene calls are TRBV6-4 and TRBJ2-1, with 11 positions matching TRBD2. V lost 2 bases to trimming and J lost 4 bases; unmatched junction nucleotides: 1. The CDR3 is made up of 15 amino acids. CDR1 and CDR2 from the germline V gene are MRHNA and SNTAGT.